The next 11 T cell receptor beta chains were all read from a single sample in a study of blood T cell repertoires in COVID-19 (TCRdb year 2020). The library was made by the immunoSEQ multiplex PCR assay. TCRdb stores this immuneACCESS table with in-frame sequences only. Part of the clones is absent; in the studies checked, under half of the shortfall reflects unresolved V genes, and no reason is known for the rest. This sample gives a few hundred thousand clones in total; 89% of them show up just once. Approximately 9.8% of the sample goes to the ten largest clones. The source material was PBMCs or T cells enriched from blood (not recorded which). The receptors stem from a woman aged 40 to 55 who had recovered from COVID-19.

The rearrangement joins TRBV19 to TRBJ2-1, with 9 nucleotides matching TRBD2. The CDR3 is made up of 16 amino acids. Germline CDR1 is LNHDA and CDR2 is SQIVND (reference sequence). J was trimmed by 0 bases and V by 5 bases; bases with no gene match: 5. The CDR3 here is CASSPLAGSSYNEQFF. CDR3 coding DNA: TGTGCCAGTAGTCCACTAGCGGGTAGCTCCTACAATGAGCAGTTCTTC.

V is TRBV7-2 and J is TRBJ2-7, with 8 nucleotides matching TRBD2. The V segment lost 5 bases and the J segment 7 bases; nucleotides outside the gene matches: 10. The CDR3 totals 14 residues. CDR1 and CDR2 (germline): SGHTA, FQGNSA. CDR3 coding DNA: TGTGCCAGCAGCCCATTAGCGGGGCCGGGGGAGCAGTACTTC. Encoded protein: CASSPLAGPGEQYF.

As DNA, the CDR3 is TGTGCCAGCAGCTTACCCGGACAGGGGATCGGCACCGGGGAGCTGTTTTTT. Translation gives CASSLPGQGIGTGELFF. The chain is built from TRBV7-8 and TRBJ2-2; 9 bases map to TRBD1. Trimming removed 2 bases from V and 4 bases from J; junction bases left unmatched: 8. The CDR3 contains 17 residues. Germline V lookup: CDR1 SGHVS, CDR2 FQNEAQ.

CDR3 sequence: CASSSLAGPYNEQFF. In DNA form, the CDR3 reads TGTGCCAGCAGCTCTCTAGCGGGACCCTACAATGAGCAGTTCTTC. The gene calls are TRBV7-9 and TRBJ2-1, with 9 nucleotides matching TRBD2. After removal of 4 bases from V and 2 bases from J, the junction contained 3 bases not matched to a gene. Germline lookup yields CDR1 SEHNR and CDR2 FQNEAQ (reference sequence). The CDR3 extends over 15 amino acids.

This clone was counted once. The V call is TRBV4-2, the J call TRBJ2-2, with D perhaps TRBD2 (6 bases). Trimming removed 0 bases at V and 6 bases at J, with 11 bases between. The CDR3 has 15 residues. Germline V CDR1 and CDR2: LGHNA, YNFKEQ. The CDR3 protein is CASSQDVGSAGELFF. CDR3 in DNA: TGTGCCAGCAGCCAAGATGTCGGGAGCGCCGGGGAGCTGTTTTTT.

This clone was picked up one time. The chain combines TRBV18 with TRBJ1-6; possibly TRBD1 for D (5 bases). The CDR3 loop spans 15 amino acids. Germline loops: CDR1 KGHSH, CDR2 LQKENI. Trimming took 6 bases from V and 2 from J, leaving 11 bases between them. CDR3 in amino acids: CASSPQTAYNSPLHF. CDR3 nucleotides: TGTGCCAGCTCCCCCCAGACAGCCTATAATTCACCCCTCCACTTT.

This sequence joins TRBV5-1 and TRBJ2-5; TRBD2 agrees at 10 bases. Trimming cost V 0 bases and J 5 bases; bases outside gene matches: 16. The CDR3 is made up of 19 amino acids. The germline V gene has CDR1 SGHRS and CDR2 YFSETQ. CDR3 bases: TGCGCCAGCAGCTTGGACGGATTAAGAAAGCGGGAGGGCCCTGAGACCCAGTACTTC. It is translated as CASSLDGLRKREGPETQYF.

The CDR3 loop is CASSSGTDDTDTQYF. In nucleotides, the CDR3 is TGTGCCAGCAGCTCCGGGACAGACGACACAGATACGCAGTATTTT. The chain links TRBV11-3 to TRBJ2-3; TRBD1 agrees at 7 bases. After removal of 4 bases from V and 2 bases from J, the junction contained 6 bases not matched to a gene. CDR1 SGHNT and CDR2 YENEEA come from the germline V gene. This CDR3 is 15 amino acids long.

The chain recombines TRBV28 with TRBJ2-7; 12 bases are a match to TRBD2. The V and J ends lost 6 bases and 4 bases, in that order; junction bases with no gene match: 7. Germline values: CDR1 MDHEN, CDR2 SYDVKM. The CDR3 sequence is 15 residues long. The CDR3 DNA sequence: TGTGCCAGCAGGACTCGACTAGCGGGGGAATACGAGCAGTACTTC. Translating gives CASRTRLAGEYEQYF.

The CDR3 coding sequence is TGTGCCAGCAGCCATGGACGGAGGGATAGAAAATACGAGCAGTACTTC. This codes for CASSHGRRDRKYEQYF. The V call is TRBV28, the J call TRBJ2-7; tentatively, D is TRBD2 (6 bases). Trimming removed 6 bases from V and 4 bases from J, with 22 bases in between. Germline-derived CDR1 and CDR2 are MDHEN and SYDVKM. The CDR3 totals 16 residues. The full variable domain, its missing parts supplied by reference TRBV28 and TRBJ2-7, is DVKVTQSSRYLVKRTGEKVFLECVQDMDHENMFWYRQDPGLGLRLIYFSYDVKMKEKGDIPEGYSVSREKKERFSLILESASTNQTSMYLCASSHGRRDRKYEQYFGPGTRLTVT.

This clone has more than one count but fewer than ten. The chain's CDR3 is CATSRAGTGPGYTF. The CDR3 DNA is TGTGCCACCAGCAGAGCCGGGACAGGGCCCGGCTACACCTTC. This rearrangement joins TRBV15 to TRBJ1-2; 9 positions match TRBD1. The CDR3 contains 14 residues. Germline assignment: CDR1 LNHNV and CDR2 YYDKDF (reference sequence). Trimming at V came to 1 base and at J to 8 bases, leaving 5 bases not matched to a gene.